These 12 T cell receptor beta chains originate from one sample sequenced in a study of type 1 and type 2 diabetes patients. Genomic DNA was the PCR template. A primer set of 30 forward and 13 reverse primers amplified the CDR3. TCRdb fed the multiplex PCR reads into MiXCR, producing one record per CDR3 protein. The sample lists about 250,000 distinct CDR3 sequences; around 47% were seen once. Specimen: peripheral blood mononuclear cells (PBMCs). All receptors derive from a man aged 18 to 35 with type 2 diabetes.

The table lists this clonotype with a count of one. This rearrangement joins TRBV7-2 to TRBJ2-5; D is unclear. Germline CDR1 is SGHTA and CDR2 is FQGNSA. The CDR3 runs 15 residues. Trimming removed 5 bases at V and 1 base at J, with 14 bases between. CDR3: CASSPQPLPQETQYF. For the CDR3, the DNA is TGTGCCAGCAGCCCCCAACCCCTTCCCCAAGAGACCCAGTACTTC.

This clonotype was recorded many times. The CDR3 sequence is CATSREVAGPYEQYF. The CDR3 DNA reads as TGTGCCACCAGCAGAGAGGTTGCGGGACCTTACGAGCAGTACTTC. This sequence joins TRBV15 and TRBJ2-7; D possibly corresponds to TRBD2 (6 bases). This CDR3 region has 15 residues. CDR1 and CDR2 (germline): LNHNV, YYDKDF (reference sequence). The V gene lost 0 bases and the J gene lost 4 bases, with 13 bases spanning the gap. The whole variable domain, filled in from reference TRBV15 and TRBJ2-7, reads DAMVIQNPRYQVTQFGKPVTLSCSQTLNHNVMYWYQQKSSQAPKLLFHYYDKDFNNEADTPDNFQSRRPNTSFCFLDIRSPGLGDTAMYLCATSREVAGPYEQYFGPGTRLTVT.

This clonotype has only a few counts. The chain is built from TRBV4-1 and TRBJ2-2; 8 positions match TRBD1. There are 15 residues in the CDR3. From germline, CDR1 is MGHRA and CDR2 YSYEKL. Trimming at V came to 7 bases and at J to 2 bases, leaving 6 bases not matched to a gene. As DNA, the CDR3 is TGCGCCAGCAACCGAGGACAGGGCAACACCGGGGAGCTGTTTTTT. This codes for CASNRGQGNTGELFF.

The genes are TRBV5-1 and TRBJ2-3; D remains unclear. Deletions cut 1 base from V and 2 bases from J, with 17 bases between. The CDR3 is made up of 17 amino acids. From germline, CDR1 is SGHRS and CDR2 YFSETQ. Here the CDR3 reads CASSLLGSTSPTDTQYF. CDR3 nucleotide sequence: TGCGCCAGCAGCTTGTTAGGATCGACCTCCCCCACAGATACGCAGTATTTT.

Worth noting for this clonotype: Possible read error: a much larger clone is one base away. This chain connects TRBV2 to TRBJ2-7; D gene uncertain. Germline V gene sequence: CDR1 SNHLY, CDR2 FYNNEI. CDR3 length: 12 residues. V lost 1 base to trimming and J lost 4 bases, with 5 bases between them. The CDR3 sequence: CASSEGVYEQYF. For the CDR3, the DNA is TGTGCCAGCAGTGAAGGAGTTTACGAGCAGTACTTC.

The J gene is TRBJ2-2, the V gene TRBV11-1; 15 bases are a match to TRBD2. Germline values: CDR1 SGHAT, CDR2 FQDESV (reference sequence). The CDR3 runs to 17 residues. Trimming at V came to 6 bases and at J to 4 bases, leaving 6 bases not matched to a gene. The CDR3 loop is CASSRTSGGAGTGELFF. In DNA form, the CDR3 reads TGTGCCAGCAGTCGGACTAGCGGGGGGGCTGGCACCGGGGAGCTGTTTTTT.

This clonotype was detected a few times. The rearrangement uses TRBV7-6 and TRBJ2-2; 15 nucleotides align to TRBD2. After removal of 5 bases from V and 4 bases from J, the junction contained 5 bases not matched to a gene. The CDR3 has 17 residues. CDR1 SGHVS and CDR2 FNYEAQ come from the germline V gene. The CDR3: CASSDGLAGGITGELFF. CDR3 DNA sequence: TGTGCCAGCAGCGATGGACTAGCGGGGGGGATCACCGGGGAGCTGTTTTTT.

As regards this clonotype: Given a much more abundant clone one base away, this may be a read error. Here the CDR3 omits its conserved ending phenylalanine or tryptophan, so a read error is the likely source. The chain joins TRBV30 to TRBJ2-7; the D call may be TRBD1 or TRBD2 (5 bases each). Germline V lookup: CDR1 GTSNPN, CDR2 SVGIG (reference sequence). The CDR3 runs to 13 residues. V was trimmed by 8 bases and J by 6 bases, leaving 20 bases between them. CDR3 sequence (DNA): TGTGCCCTGGAAGGGACGGCGGTGGGCGAGCAGTACCTC. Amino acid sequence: CALEGTAVGEQYL.

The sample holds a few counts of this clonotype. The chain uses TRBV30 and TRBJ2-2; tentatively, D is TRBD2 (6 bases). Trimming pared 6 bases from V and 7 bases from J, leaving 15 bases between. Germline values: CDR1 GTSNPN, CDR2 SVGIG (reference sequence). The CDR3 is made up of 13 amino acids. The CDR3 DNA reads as TGTGCCTGCACCCCGCGGGGAGGCGGGGAGCTGTTTTTT. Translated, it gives CACTPRGGGELFF.

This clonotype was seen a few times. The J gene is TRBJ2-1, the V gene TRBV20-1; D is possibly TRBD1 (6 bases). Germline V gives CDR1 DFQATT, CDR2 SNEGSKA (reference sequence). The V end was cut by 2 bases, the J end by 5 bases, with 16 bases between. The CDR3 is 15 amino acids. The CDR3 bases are TGCAGTGCTAGATTGGTGGGACACCACGACAATGAGCAGTTCTTC. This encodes CSARLVGHHDNEQFF.

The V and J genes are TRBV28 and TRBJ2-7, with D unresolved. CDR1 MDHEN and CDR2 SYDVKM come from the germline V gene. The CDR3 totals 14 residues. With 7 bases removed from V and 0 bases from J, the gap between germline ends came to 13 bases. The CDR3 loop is CASTLRVPSYEQYF. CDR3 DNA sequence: TGTGCCAGCACCCTACGAGTTCCCTCCTACGAGCAGTACTTC.

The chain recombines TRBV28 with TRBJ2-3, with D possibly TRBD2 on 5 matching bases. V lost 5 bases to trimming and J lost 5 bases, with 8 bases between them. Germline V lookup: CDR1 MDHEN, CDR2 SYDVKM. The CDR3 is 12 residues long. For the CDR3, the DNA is TGTGCCAGCAGTCTAGCAGTAGATACGCAGTATTTT. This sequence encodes CASSLAVDTQYF.